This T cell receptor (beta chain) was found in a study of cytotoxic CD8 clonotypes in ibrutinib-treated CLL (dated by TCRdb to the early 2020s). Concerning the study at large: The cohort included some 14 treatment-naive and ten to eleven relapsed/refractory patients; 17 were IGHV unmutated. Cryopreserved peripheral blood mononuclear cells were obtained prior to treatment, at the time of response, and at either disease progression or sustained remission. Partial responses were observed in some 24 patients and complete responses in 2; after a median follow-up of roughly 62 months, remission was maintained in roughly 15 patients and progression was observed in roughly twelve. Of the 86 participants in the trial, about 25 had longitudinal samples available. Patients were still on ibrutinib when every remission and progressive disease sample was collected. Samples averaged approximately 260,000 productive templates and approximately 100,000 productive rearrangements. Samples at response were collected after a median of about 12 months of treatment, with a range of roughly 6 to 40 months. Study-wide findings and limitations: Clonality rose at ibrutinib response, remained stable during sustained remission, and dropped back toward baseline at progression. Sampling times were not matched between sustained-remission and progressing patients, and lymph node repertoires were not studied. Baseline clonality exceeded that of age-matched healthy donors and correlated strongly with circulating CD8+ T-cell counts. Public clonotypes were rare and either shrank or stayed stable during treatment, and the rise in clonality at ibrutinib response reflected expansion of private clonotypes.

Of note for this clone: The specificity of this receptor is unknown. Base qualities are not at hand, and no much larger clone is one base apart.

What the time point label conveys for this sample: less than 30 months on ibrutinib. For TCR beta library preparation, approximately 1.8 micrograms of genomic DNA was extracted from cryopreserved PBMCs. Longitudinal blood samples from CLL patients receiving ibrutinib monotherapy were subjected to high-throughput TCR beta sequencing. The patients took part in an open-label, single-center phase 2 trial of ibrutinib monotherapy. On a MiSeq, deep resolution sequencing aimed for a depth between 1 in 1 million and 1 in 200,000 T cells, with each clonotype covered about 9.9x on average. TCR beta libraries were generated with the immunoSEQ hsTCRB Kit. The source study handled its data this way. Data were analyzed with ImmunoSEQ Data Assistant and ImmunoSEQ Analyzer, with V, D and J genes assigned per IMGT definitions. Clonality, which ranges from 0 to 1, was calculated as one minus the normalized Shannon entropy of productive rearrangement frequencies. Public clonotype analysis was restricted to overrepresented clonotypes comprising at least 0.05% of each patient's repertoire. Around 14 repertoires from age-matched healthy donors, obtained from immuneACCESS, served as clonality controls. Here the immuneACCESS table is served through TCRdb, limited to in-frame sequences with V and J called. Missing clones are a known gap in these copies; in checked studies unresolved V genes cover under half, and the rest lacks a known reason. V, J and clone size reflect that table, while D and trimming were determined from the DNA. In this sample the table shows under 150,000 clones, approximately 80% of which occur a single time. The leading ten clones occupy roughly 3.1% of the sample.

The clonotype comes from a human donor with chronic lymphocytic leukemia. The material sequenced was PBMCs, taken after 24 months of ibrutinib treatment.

CDR3 reads: CAITAGDGNTIYF. The bases read TGTGCCATCACCGCAGGGGACGGAAACACCATATATTTT. Rearrangement joined TRBV10-3 to TRBJ1-3; the D gene is possibly TRBD1, with 6 bases matching. Reading the germline V gene gives CDR1 ENHRY and CDR2 SYGVKD. V drops 7 bases and J drops 4 bases, leaving 11 bases in between. The CDR3 covers 13 residues, taking in both the cysteine and the phenylalanine. The sequence is cut down to CDR3 DNA, 39 bases in frame from base 1.